Presented here are 24 T cell receptor beta chains from one specimen sequenced in a study of blood T cell repertoires in COVID-19. Clones were sequenced by immunoSEQ multiplex PCR, and TCRdb holds only the in-frame ones, with some missing. The table shows roughly 53,000 clones, with 70% to 90% occurring only once. The sequencing input was peripheral blood. The receptors originated from a man aged 35-49 years with active COVID-19.

The chain employs TRBV5-1 and TRBJ2-7; the match to TRBD2 covers 8 bases. The junction had 9 bases not matched to a gene; V was cut back by 4 bases and J by 3 bases. Per germline, CDR1 SGHRS and CDR2 YFSETQ. The CDR3 runs 15 residues. The DNA for the CDR3 is TGCGCCAGCAGCCTTAGCGGGACTAGGGACTACGAGCAGTACTTC. Translated: CASSLSGTRDYEQYF.

V and J are TRBV20-1 and TRBJ2-5, with D maybe TRBD2 (6 bases). Germline V gene sequence: CDR1 DFQATT, CDR2 SNEGSKA (reference sequence). Trimming took 6 bases from V and 5 from J, leaving 10 bases between them. The CDR3 is 11 amino acids. The CDR3 loop reads CSAGTDETQYF. CDR3 DNA: TGCAGTGCGGGGACTGACGAGACCCAGTACTTC.

This clone was counted a few times. The genes are TRBV12-3 or TRBV12-4 and TRBJ1-2; tentatively, D is TRBD1 (6 bases). The CDR3 is 13 residues long. Trimming took 3 bases from V and 6 from J, leaving 11 bases between them. This CDR3 reads CASSFGGADGYTF. In DNA form, the CDR3 reads TGTGCCAGCAGTTTCGGGGGGGCGGATGGCTACACCTTC.

The genes are TRBV28 and TRBJ2-7; 9 nucleotides agree with TRBD2. Germline V gives CDR1 MDHEN, CDR2 SYDVKM. Germline trimming cut 9 bases from V and 3 bases from J; bases unmatched to any gene: 6. This CDR3 has 13 amino acids. CDR3 residues: CASQREALYEQYF. In nucleotides, the CDR3 is TGTGCCAGTCAGCGGGAGGCTCTCTACGAGCAGTACTTC.

The V call is TRBV6-1, the J call TRBJ2-3; 9 nucleotides line up with TRBD2. V trimming: 0 bases; J trimming: 4 bases; junction bases outside the gene matches: 5. This CDR3 region has 16 residues. The germline V gene has CDR1 MNHNS and CDR2 SASEGT. CDR3 amino acids: CASSEALGGGADTQYF. CDR3 bases: TGTGCCAGCAGTGAAGCTCTCGGCGGGGGGGCAGATACGCAGTATTTT.

The chain combines TRBV5-1 with TRBJ2-2; D is uncertain. V lost 0 bases and J lost 4, with 13 bases in between. Per germline, CDR1 SGHRS and CDR2 YFSETQ. The CDR3 is 16 residues long. The CDR3, as DNA: TGCGCCAGCAGCTTGGTGATGACTCGCAGCACCGGGGAGCTGTTTTTT. It is translated as CASSLVMTRSTGELFF.

This chain links TRBV11-3 with TRBJ1-6; D is ambiguous. Germline lookup yields CDR1 SGHNT and CDR2 YENEEA. The CDR3 length is 13 residues. Trimming took 5 bases from V and 7 from J, leaving 9 bases between them. The CDR3 coding sequence is TGTGCCAGCAGCGCGGCCTTGAATTCACCCCTCCACTTT. Translation gives CASSAALNSPLHF.

The rearrangement links TRBV18 to TRBJ2-2; D is uncertain. The CDR3 is made up of 15 amino acids. CDR1 KGHSH and CDR2 LQKENI come from the germline V gene. V gave up 3 bases and J gave up 2 bases, with 10 bases separating them. DNA of the CDR3: TGTGCCAGCTCACCGGTCCGGTCCAACACCGGGGAGCTGTTTTTT. Protein: CASSPVRSNTGELFF.

The chain couples TRBV9 to TRBJ1-4; the D is unclear. This CDR3 comprises 16 residues. V lost 3 bases, J lost 0 bases, and 12 bases lay in between. CDR1 is SGDLS, CDR2 YYNGEE, per germline. This CDR3 is CASSAAGAPTNEKLFF. The CDR3 DNA is TGTGCCAGCAGCGCCGCAGGTGCTCCAACTAATGAAAAACTGTTTTTT. The variable domain in full, with the rest retrieved from reference TRBV9 and TRBJ1-4, is DSGVTQTPKHLITATGQRVTLRCSPRSGDLSVYWYQQSLDQGLQFLIQYYNGEERAKGNILERFSAQQFPDLHSELNLSSLELGDSALYFCASSAAGAPTNEKLFFGSGTQLSVL.

This clone occurred once. The V gene is TRBV27, the J gene TRBJ1-1; D remains ambiguous. Per the germline V gene, CDR1 is MNHEY and CDR2 is SMNVEV (reference sequence). The CDR3 loop spans 15 amino acids. V was pared by 4 bases and J by 1 base, with 13 bases between. CDR3 sequence (DNA): TGTGCCAGCAGTTCAGGTAATCAAGCGAACACTGAAGCTTTCTTT. Translated: CASSSGNQANTEAFF.

The rearrangement links TRBV29-1 to TRBJ2-7; possibly TRBD2 for D (6 bases). The ends were cut back, 4 bases at V and 6 bases at J, with 10 bases in the middle. Germline-derived CDR1 and CDR2 are SQVTM and ANQGSEA. The CDR3 is 11 residues long. The CDR3 is CSVGVGGEQYF. CDR3 DNA sequence: TGCAGCGTTGGTGTGGGAGGCGAGCAGTACTTC.

This sequence joins TRBV5-1 and TRBJ1-5; 8 bases match TRBD1. The ends lost 4 bases at V and 7 bases at J; junction bases unmatched: 10. Germline values: CDR1 SGHRS, CDR2 YFSETQ. The CDR3 consists of 15 residues. The CDR3 region is CASSAQGGVPQPQHF. The CDR3 DNA sequence: TGCGCCAGCAGCGCACAGGGGGGGGTACCCCAGCCCCAGCATTTT.

This chain links TRBV4-2 with TRBJ2-3; 14 bases are shared with TRBD2. With 0 bases clipped from V and 2 bases from J, the junction kept 16 bases outside the gene matches. This CDR3 is built from 22 residues. Germline V gene data show CDR1 as LGHNA and CDR2 as YNFKEQ. CDR3 sequence (DNA): TGTGCCAGCAGCCAAGATGGGTACACCGGGACTAGCGGGAGCGGAGCCACAGATACGCAGTATTTT. It codes for CASSQDGYTGTSGSGATDTQYF.

The chain has TRBV28 and TRBJ2-1; 7 bases are shared with TRBD1. The ends lost 4 bases at V and 4 bases at J; junction bases unmatched: 19. The CDR3 consists of 19 residues. Germline values: CDR1 MDHEN, CDR2 SYDVKM. The CDR3 DNA reads TGTGCCAGCAGTTCTCCGACAGGGTTGGGGCAAGCAGGTTACAATGAGCAGTTCTTC. Translated: CASSSPTGLGQAGYNEQFF. Based on the CDR3 plus reference TRBV28 and TRBJ2-1, the full variable domain is DVKVTQSSRYLVKRTGEKVFLECVQDMDHENMFWYRQDPGLGLRLIYFSYDVKMKEKGDIPEGYSVSREKKERFSLILESASTNQTSMYLCASSSPTGLGQAGYNEQFFGPGTRLTVL.

The gene calls are TRBV24-1 and TRBJ2-1; 12 bases are shared with TRBD2. Germline values: CDR1 KGHDR, CDR2 SFDVKD. There are 16 residues in the CDR3. With V trimmed by 4 bases and J by 1 base, 1 base remained unmatched. The CDR3 DNA follows: TGTGCCACCAGTGAGCTAGCGGGGGGGTCCTACAATGAGCAGTTCTTC. Translating it yields CATSELAGGSYNEQFF.

V and J are TRBV3-1 (or the pseudogene TRBV3-2) and TRBJ2-4, with D possibly matching TRBD2 (7 bases). The CDR3 is 15 residues long. The germline V and J ends were trimmed by 4 bases and 4 bases, with 14 bases remaining between them. Looked up from germline, CDR1 is LGHDT and CDR2 is YNNKEL (reference sequence). The CDR3 sequence is CASSPVGGEKNIQYF. CDR3 nucleotides: TGTGCCAGCAGCCCGGTAGGGGGGGAGAAAAACATTCAGTACTTC.

V usage is TRBV4-2 and J usage is TRBJ2-1, with 10 bases that match TRBD2. The CDR3 runs to 16 residues. V was pared by 1 base and J by 8 bases, with 8 bases of the junction left unmatched. CDR1 and CDR2 (germline): LGHNA, YNFKEQ. The CDR3 sequence is CASSQGPSGRGDEQFF. In nucleotides, the CDR3 is TGTGCCAGCAGCCAAGGTCCTAGCGGGAGAGGCGATGAGCAGTTCTTC.

CDR3 sequence: CASSKRLQGKEDEQYF. As DNA, the CDR3 is TGTGCCAGCAGCAAACGCCTACAGGGTAAGGAGGACGAGCAGTACTTC. The V call is TRBV21-1, the J call TRBJ2-7; the table's D gene call, TRBD1, was not cross checked with the DNA. TRBV21-1 is a pseudogene. This CDR3 comprises 16 residues.

The V and J genes are TRBV28 and TRBJ1-1; 7 nucleotides match TRBD1. This CDR3 is built from 14 residues. Germline CDR1 and CDR2: MDHEN and SYDVKM. The ends lost 5 bases at V and 1 base at J; junction bases unmatched: 4. The CDR3 bases are TGTGCCAGCAGTCTACGGACAGGGAACACTGAAGCTTTCTTT. It codes for CASSLRTGNTEAFF. The complete variable domain, with remaining parts taken from reference TRBV28 and TRBJ1-1, reads DVKVTQSSRYLVKRTGEKVFLECVQDMDHENMFWYRQDPGLGLRLIYFSYDVKMKEKGDIPEGYSVSREKKERFSLILESASTNQTSMYLCASSLRTGNTEAFFGQGTRLTVV.

J is TRBJ2-3 and V is TRBV27, with 8 bases that match TRBD1. Germline CDR1 MNHEY, CDR2 SMNVEV (reference sequence). This CDR3 contains 16 residues. V shed 4 bases and J 4 bases; nucleotides not matched to a gene: 10. CDR3 residues: CASSSTGVQGADTQYF. The CDR3 DNA reads as TGTGCCAGCAGTTCGACAGGGGTCCAGGGGGCAGATACGCAGTATTTT.

This chain links TRBV7-8 with TRBJ2-7, with D perhaps matching TRBD1 (6 bases). CDR1 is SGHVS, CDR2 FQNEAQ, per germline. This CDR3 comprises 15 residues. Trimming pared 5 bases from V and 4 bases from J, leaving 18 bases between. The CDR3 bases are TGTGCCAGCAGCCCTTTCCAGGGGCCTTTATACGAGCAGTACTTC. This encodes CASSPFQGPLYEQYF.

This chain connects TRBV28 to TRBJ1-1, with D unclear. Trimming took off 5 bases at V and 12 bases at J, with 19 bases between the two ends. The CDR3 length is 13 residues. Germline V gene sequence: CDR1 MDHEN, CDR2 SYDVKM. For the CDR3, the DNA is TGTGCCAGCAGTCCAACCAAGGTCGGGGTCTCTTTCTTT. Translation gives CASSPTKVGVSFF.

V is TRBV11-2 and J is TRBJ2-6, with a possible D match to TRBD2 (6 bases). The CDR3 spans 18 residues. CDR1 is SGHAT and CDR2 is FQNNGV in the germline V gene. V lost 5 bases and J lost 0, with 17 bases in between. The CDR3 is CASSPRDSLISGANVLTF. The CDR3 DNA reads TGTGCCAGCAGCCCCCGGGACTCTTTGATCTCTGGGGCCAACGTCCTGACTTTC.

This clone was observed a handful of times. The rearrangement uses TRBV23-1 and TRBJ1-5; 7 nucleotides align to TRBD1. Being an ORF, TRBV23-1 has a function that is uncertain. CDR3 length: 16 residues. V lost 2 bases, J lost 0 bases, and 4 bases stayed unmatched. This CDR3 reads CASSQTGQYSNQPQHF. CDR3 coding DNA: TGCGCCAGCAGTCAAACGGGACAGTATAGCAATCAGCCCCAGCATTTT.